This passage covers 21 T cell receptor beta chains from one sample sequenced in a study of identifying expanded T cells in peripheral blood. Assay used: immunoSEQ multiplex PCR; TCRdb lists only in-frame clones, some missing. The table records 70,000 to 100,000 clones, more than 75% of them present only once. Sequencing was done on a sample of blood. These TCRs come from a person aged 18-69 years in good health.

The gene calls are TRBV18 and TRBJ2-3; D gene uncertain. With 3 bases removed from V and 2 bases from J, the gap between germline ends came to 9 bases. The CDR3 is 14 amino acids. CDR1 and CDR2 from the germline V gene are KGHSH and LQKENI. The CDR3 loop is CASSPEAHTDTQYF. The CDR3 region has the DNA TGTGCCAGCTCACCCGAAGCCCACACAGATACGCAGTATTTT.

The V gene is TRBV19, the J gene TRBJ2-1; D gene unclear. The CDR3 is 14 amino acids. The germline V and J ends were trimmed by 4 bases and 2 bases, with 9 bases remaining between them. Germline V gene data show CDR1 as LNHDA and CDR2 as SQIVND (reference sequence). DNA for the CDR3: TGTGCCAGTAGTAGAACAGCTACCTACAATGAGCAGTTCTTC. It translates to CASSRTATYNEQFF. The complete variable domain, with remaining parts taken from reference TRBV19 and TRBJ2-1, reads DGGITQSPKYLFRKEGQNVTLSCEQNLNHDAMYWYRQDPGQGLRLIYYSQIVNDFQKGDIAEGYSVSREKKESFPLTVTSAQKNPTAFYLCASSRTATYNEQFFGPGTRLTVL.

The chain couples TRBV27 to TRBJ2-5; a weak D match, TRBD1 (6 bases). The CDR3 consists of 13 residues. Germline CDR1 reads MNHEY; CDR2 reads SMNVEV (reference sequence). V lost 1 base and J lost 9, with 12 bases in between. CDR3 bases: TGTGCCAGCAGTTTATACAGGGAGAGCCCCCAGTACTTC. It is translated as CASSLYRESPQYF.

The chain couples TRBV4-3 to TRBJ2-7, with TRBD2 matching over 8 bases. This CDR3 has 15 residues. The germline V gene encodes CDR1 LGHNA and CDR2 YSLEER. The V and J ends lost 0 bases and 5 bases, in that order; junction bases with no gene match: 6. The CDR3 DNA sequence: TGCGCCAGCAGCCAAGATTTGCGGGGGGACAACGAGCAGTACTTC. Translated: CASSQDLRGDNEQYF.

The chain couples TRBV6-6 to TRBJ1-6; D not certain. Germline values: CDR1 MNHNY, CDR2 SVGAGI (reference sequence). Trimming left V 7 bases short and J 4 bases short, with 5 bases between. CDR3 length: 12 amino acids. The CDR3: CASTRYNSPLHF. CDR3 nucleotides: TGTGCCAGCACCCGTTATAATTCACCCCTCCACTTT.

V is TRBV20-1 and J is TRBJ1-5, with D uncertain. The V end lost 3 bases, the J end lost 4 bases, and 4 bases lay between the germline ends. Germline V gene data show CDR1 as DFQATT and CDR2 as SNEGSKA (reference sequence). The CDR3 runs 11 residues. CDR3 DNA sequence: TGCAGTGCTAGCTCTAATCAGCCCCAGCATTTT. This translates into CSASSNQPQHF.

This clone was observed once. The rearrangement uses TRBV6-1 and TRBJ1-5; TRBD1 matches 7 bases. The CDR3 has 15 residues. V lost 3 bases and J lost 7; bases outside the gene matches: 9. Germline-derived CDR1 and CDR2 are MNHNS and SASEGT. In DNA form, the CDR3 reads TGTGCCAGCAGTGAGGTACAGGGGAGCTACCAGCCCCAGCATTTT. It encodes CASSEVQGSYQPQHF.

The chain employs TRBV5-1 and TRBJ1-2; D not certain. V was clipped by 4 bases and J by 4 bases, with 14 bases between them. The CDR3 loop spans 14 amino acids. The germline gives CDR1 SGHRS, CDR2 YFSETQ. CDR3 protein: CASSLMGGPYGYTF. The CDR3 DNA follows: TGCGCCAGCAGCCTGATGGGCGGACCCTATGGCTACACCTTC.

Concerning this clone: The junction and the germline gene differ at one end; a read error may be behind it. The V gene is TRBV2, the J gene TRBJ2-7; either TRBD1 or TRBD2 may fit D (5 bases each). The CDR3 consists of 13 residues. Germline V gene data show CDR1 as SNHLY and CDR2 as FYNNEI. CDR3 coding DNA: TGTGCCAGCAGTACCGGGGCCGGGATCCCTCTATTATTC. It specifies CASSTGAGIPLLF.

The J gene is TRBJ1-1, the V gene TRBV4-3; 7 nucleotides align to TRBD1. Germline CDR1 LGHNA, CDR2 YSLEER. The CDR3 contains 14 residues. Trimming removed 2 bases from V and 4 bases from J; junction bases left unmatched: 4. CDR3 in amino acids: CASSQTGVGTEAFF. The DNA of the CDR3 is TGCGCCAGCAGCCAAACAGGGGTGGGCACTGAAGCTTTCTTT.

This rearrangement joins TRBV10-3 to TRBJ1-2; 8 bases line up with TRBD1. The CDR3 runs 18 residues. Per the germline V gene, CDR1 is ENHRY and CDR2 is SYGVKD. J lost 3 bases, V lost 4 bases, and 16 bases had no gene match. In nucleotides, the CDR3 is TGTGCCATCAGTGGTTCTGGGGGCAGGGGGCTTTCTTACTATGGCTACACCTTC. This translates into CAISGSGGRGLSYYGYTF.

The gene calls are TRBV5-6 and TRBJ2-3; 8 bases are a match to TRBD1. Trimming cost V 3 bases and J 6 bases; bases outside gene matches: 6. Germline V gene data show CDR1 as SGHDT and CDR2 as YYEEEE. This CDR3 comprises 14 residues. The DNA of the CDR3 is TGTGCCAGCAGCTGGACAGGGAGCGTGGATACGCAGTATTTT. Protein product: CASSWTGSVDTQYF.

The rearrangement links TRBV6-1 to TRBJ1-5; maybe TRBD1 (5 bases). The CDR3 extends over 15 amino acids. The germline V gene has CDR1 MNHNS and CDR2 SASEGT. Trimming took 1 base from V and 11 from J, leaving 18 bases between them. CDR3 DNA sequence: TGTGCCAGCAGTGAAGGTAATGATCGGGCAGGGTCCCAGCATTTT. As protein: CASSEGNDRAGSQHF.

This clone came up a few times. This chain uses TRBV4-2 with TRBJ2-6, with D unresolved. Between the trimmed V and J ends, which lost 1 base and 1 base, there was a span of 5 bases. Germline CDR1 reads LGHNA; CDR2 reads YNFKEQ. CDR3 length: 15 amino acids. The CDR3 here is CASSQATSGANVLTF. CDR3 nucleotides: TGTGCCAGCAGCCAAGCGACTTCTGGGGCCAACGTCCTGACTTTC.

The chain is built from TRBV5-6 and TRBJ2-5, with 8 positions matching TRBD2. The CDR3 sequence is 16 residues long. Germline V gives CDR1 SGHDT, CDR2 YYEEEE. V dropped 4 bases and J dropped 6; count of bases not matched to a gene: 14. Here the CDR3 DNA reads TGTGCCAGCAGCCCTATGACTAGCGCGCTCATGAAGACCCAGTACTTC. This encodes CASSPMTSALMKTQYF.

Only one count was recorded for this clone. In DNA form, the CDR3 reads TGTGCCAGCAGCTACCCCTTGAGTCAGGGTCCCTACGAGCAGTACTTC. Its protein product is CASSYPLSQGPYEQYF. The chain joins TRBV7-2 to TRBJ2-7; tentative D call: TRBD1 (5 bases). CDR3 size: 16 residues. Germline V gene lookup returns CDR1 SGHTA and CDR2 FQGNSA. The V and J ends lost 4 bases and 2 bases respectively, with 18 bases between them. The full variable domain, with the rest looked up from reference TRBV7-2 and TRBJ2-7, is GAGVSQSPSNKVTEKGKDVELRCDPISGHTALYWYRQSLGQGLEFLIYFQGNSAPDKSGLPSDRFSAERTGGSVSTLTIQRTQQEDSAVYLCASSYPLSQGPYEQYFGPGTRLTVT.

The chain has TRBV19 and TRBJ2-2; 7 nucleotides match TRBD1. The CDR3 extends over 18 amino acids. After removal of 4 bases from V and 1 base from J, the junction contained 12 bases not matched to a gene. From germline, CDR1 is LNHDA and CDR2 SQIVND (reference sequence). CDR3 nucleotide sequence: TGTGCCAGTAGTAATGAGAGAGGGCCAGGGGGGAACACCGGGGAGCTGTTTTTT. It yields the protein CASSNERGPGGNTGELFF.

V and J are TRBV6-5 and TRBJ2-1, with D tentatively TRBD1 (6 bases). Deletions cut 3 bases from V and 6 bases from J, with 12 bases between. This CDR3 comprises 14 residues. The germline gives CDR1 MNHEY, CDR2 SVGAGI. The CDR3 DNA reads as TGTGCCAGCAGTTATACAGGGCCCCCCAATGAGCAGTTCTTC. It encodes CASSYTGPPNEQFF.

CDR3 protein: CASSQETGGGNTIYF. CDR3 in DNA: TGTGCCAGCAGCCAAGAAACAGGGGGGGGAAACACCATATATTTT. The V call is TRBV2, the J call TRBJ1-3; 8 bases are shared with TRBD1. There are 15 residues in the CDR3. V lost 6 bases and J lost 4; bases outside the gene matches: 8. Germline V gene data show CDR1 as SNHLY and CDR2 as FYNNEI. The whole variable domain, remainder taken from reference TRBV2 and TRBJ1-3, is EPEVTQTPSHQVTQMGQEVILRCVPISNHLYFYWYRQILGQKVEFLVSFYNNEISEKSEIFDDQFSVERPDGSNFTLKIRSTKLEDSAMYFCASSQETGGGNTIYFGEGSWLTVV.

The chain carries TRBV7-2 and TRBJ2-3; 13 bases fit TRBD2. Germline-derived CDR1 and CDR2 are SGHTA and FQGNSA. J gave up 6 bases and V 6 bases, and 9 bases lay outside the gene matches. This CDR3 has 16 residues. The CDR3 protein is CASSRTSGGARDTQYF. Here the CDR3 DNA reads TGTGCCAGCAGTCGAACTAGCGGGGGGGCCCGGGATACGCAGTATTTT.

V is TRBV7-2 and J is TRBJ2-3; the match to TRBD2 covers 9 bases. J gave up 4 bases and V 2 bases, and 10 bases lay outside the gene matches. Germline assignment: CDR1 SGHTA and CDR2 FQGNSA. This CDR3 is 17 amino acids long. The CDR3: CASSLRGGGASADTQYF. The CDR3 DNA reads as TGTGCCAGCAGCTTACGGGGCGGGGGGGCCTCAGCAGATACGCAGTATTTT.